The source of this TCR beta chain is a study of blood T cell repertoires in COVID-19. The CDR3 has 16 amino acids. With V trimmed by 7 bases and J by 4 bases, 17 bases remained unmatched. Germline CDR1 reads SQVTM; CDR2 reads ANQGSEA. The method was immunoSEQ multiplex PCR; TCRdb's version includes in-frame clones alone and lacks a portion of them. Among roughly 250,000 clones listed, about 93% were seen once. The sequence was obtained from a young woman who had recovered from COVID-19. The rearrangement joins TRBV29-1 to TRBJ2-3, with 7 bases lining up with TRBD2. The source material was PBMCs or T cells enriched from blood (not recorded which). CDR3 nucleotides: TGCAGCGCCCGGGGAGGGGCGCATAGAGAGGCAGATACGCAGTATTTT. Residues: CSARGGAHREADTQYF.